This passage covers 6 T cell receptor beta chains from one sample sequenced in a study of shared clonotypes between healthy human individuals. Naive-designated CD8 cells lacked CD45RO, were positively enriched for CCR7, and omitted terminally differentiated effector memory CD45RA+ cells. The method was immunoSEQ multiplex PCR; TCRdb's version includes in-frame clones alone and lacks a portion of them. The repertoire holds about 2 million clones, with approximately 95% as singletons. Sequences were obtained from naive CD8+ T cells sorted from blood. Receptors were obtained from a man aged 18 to 29 in good health.

The V call is TRBV10-3, the J call TRBJ2-7; 11 bases align to TRBD2. CDR3 size: 14 residues. CDR1 is ENHRY and CDR2 is SYGVKD in the germline V gene. V lost 4 bases, J lost 2 bases, and 1 base stayed unmatched. In nucleotides, the CDR3 is TGTGCCATCAGTGCGGGACTAGCGGCCTACGAGCAGTACTTC. It specifies CAISAGLAAYEQYF.

The chain has TRBV10-2 and TRBJ2-3; 8 nucleotides line up with TRBD2. The V and J ends lost 0 bases and 8 bases, in that order; junction bases with no gene match: 13. The CDR3 covers 17 residues. The V gene's germline CDR1 is WSHSY and CDR2 SAAADI. The CDR3 nucleotides read TGCGCCAGCAGTGAGTCGAATTGGGGGACTAGTATTGGTACGCAGTATTTT. It is translated as CASSESNWGTSIGTQYF.

The chain combines TRBV29-1 with TRBJ2-7; TRBD1 is a possible D gene (6 bases). The CDR3 runs to 12 residues. The V end lost 5 bases, the J end lost 2 bases, and 10 bases lay between the germline ends. The V gene's germline CDR1 is SQVTM and CDR2 ANQGSEA. CDR3: CSVLGDTYEQYF. The CDR3 nucleotides read TGCAGCGTTCTTGGGGACACCTACGAGCAGTACTTC.

To note about this clone: This same CDR3 is encoded by further DNA sequences in the sample. The J gene is TRBJ2-2, the V gene TRBV28, with TRBD1 identical over 9 bases. Trimming removed 3 bases from V and 6 bases from J; junction bases left unmatched: 2. Germline CDR1 reads MDHEN; CDR2 reads SYDVKM. CDR3 length: 14 residues. The CDR3 loop is CASSLTGGSGELFF. The CDR3, as DNA: TGTGCCAGCAGTTTGACAGGGGGTTCCGGGGAGCTGTTTTTT.

The J gene is TRBJ2-3, the V gene TRBV5-4, with 12 bases matching TRBD2. Germline V CDR1 and CDR2: SGHNT, YYREEE (reference sequence). The CDR3 runs 16 residues. J was trimmed by 5 bases and V by 0 bases; bases with no gene match: 4. CDR3 bases: TGTGCCAGCAGCTTGGGACTAGCGGGAGAAGGAGATACGCAGTATTTT. It encodes CASSLGLAGEGDTQYF. Drawing the rest from reference TRBV5-4 and TRBJ2-3, the complete variable domain is ETGVTQSPTHLIKTRGQQVTLRCSSQSGHNTVSWYQQALGQGPQFIFQYYREEENGRGNFPPRFSGLQFPNYSSELNVNALELDDSALYLCASSLGLAGEGDTQYFGPGTRLTVL.

The rearrangement links TRBV2 to TRBJ2-7, with TRBD2 matching 12 bases. Germline CDR1 SNHLY, CDR2 FYNNEI. Trimming removed 3 bases from V and 1 base from J; junction bases left unmatched: 10. The CDR3 length is 18 residues. The CDR3 coding sequence is TGTGCCAGCAGTGAGGGACCTTGGACTAGCGGGGAATCCTACGAGCAGTACTTC. Protein: CASSEGPWTSGESYEQYF.